These T cell receptor beta chains were read from a single sample in a study of T-cell memory formation after mild COVID-19. TCRdb itself ran the 5' RACE reads through MiXCR, one entry per CDR3 protein. The sample records 250,000 to 350,000 distinct CDR3 sequences, about 15% being singletons. Input material: PBMCs or a T cell subset sorted from them (not recorded which). All receptors derive from a young man who had mild COVID-19 (a few samples of this study predate the infection). Cell type and time point are not known. CDR3s include the opening cysteine and the closing phenylalanine or tryptophan. Fields, in order: J gene, clone size, D gene, V gene, CDR3 protein, CDR3 DNA. The D gene is left open where the match is weak. Expanded clones are given a class, and other clones once, few, many or no size at all.

>TRBJ1-1|few|TRBD1|TRBV5-1
CASSLWDSVNTEAFF
TGCGCCAGCAGCTTGTGGGACAGCGTGAACACTGAAGCTTTCTTT
>TRBJ2-4|.|TRBD2|TRBV9
CASERGDGNIQYF
TGTGCCAGTGAACGGGGGGATGGAAACATTCAGTACTTC
>TRBJ2-2|.|.|TRBV12-3/TRBV12-4
CASSKQGSGELFF
TGTGCCAGCAGTAAACAGGGTTCCGGGGAGCTGTTTTTT
>TRBJ2-1|.|TRBD2|TRBV6-2/TRBV6-3
CASSYGSGVSSYNEQFF
TGTGCCAGCAGTTACGGTAGCGGGGTGAGCTCCTACAATGAGCAGTTCTTC
>TRBJ1-5|.|TRBD1|TRBV19
CASSTQGAEDQPQHF
TGTGCCAGTAGTACACAGGGGGCAGAGGATCAGCCCCAGCATTTT
>TRBJ2-2|few|.|TRBV20-1
CSARDIRPGELFF
TGCAGTGCTAGAGATATACGGCCTGGGGAGCTGTTTTTT
>TRBJ2-2|.|.|TRBV5-1
CASSARLGELFF
TGCGCCAGCTCGGCACGACTAGGGGAGCTGTTTTTT
>TRBJ2-4|.|.|TRBV3-1
CASSQGDIQYF
TGTGCCAGCAGCCAAGGGGACATTCAGTACTTC
>TRBJ2-3|few|.|TRBV7-2
CASNLNRMDTQYF
TGTGCCAGCAACCTAAATCGTATGGATACGCAGTATTTT
>TRBJ1-1|few|.|TRBV6-6
CASSYFLGGREAFF
TGTGCCAGCAGTTATTTCCTTGGGGGAAGGGAAGCTTTCTTT
>TRBJ2-3|few|TRBD1|TRBV9
CASSNRQGGTDTQYF
TGTGCCAGCAGCAACCGACAGGGTGGGACAGATACGCAGTATTTT
>TRBJ1-1|.|TRBD1|TRBV6-5
CASSQTGKAFF
TGTGCCAGCAGCCAGACAGGGAAAGCTTTCTTT
>TRBJ1-5|few|.|TRBV18
CASSPRDVLKPQHF
TGTGCCAGCTCACCCAGGGACGTTTTAAAGCCCCAGCATTTT
>TRBJ1-5|.|.|TRBV7-8
CASSVRWGGANQPQHF
TGTGCCAGCAGCGTTCGGTGGGGGGGGGCCAATCAGCCCCAGCATTTT
>TRBJ1-3|few|.|TRBV7-9
CASSSPPGTQSSGNTIYF
TGTGCCAGCAGCTCCCCCCCCGGGACTCAGAGCTCTGGAAACACCATATATTTT
>TRBJ2-3|.|TRBD2|TRBV7-2
CASGREGSTDTQYF
TGTGCCAGCGGGCGGGAGGGGAGCACAGATACGCAGTATTTT
>TRBJ2-1|.|TRBD2|TRBV7-6
CASSLALTSGGQLQFF
TGTGCCAGCAGCTTAGCGTTAACTAGCGGGGGCCAGTTGCAGTTCTTC
>TRBJ1-5|.|.|TRBV12-3/TRBV12-4
CASSFGSRNQPQHF
TGTGCCAGCAGTTTTGGGTCTCGGAATCAGCCCCAGCATTTT
>TRBJ2-5|few|TRBD2|TRBV4-2
CASSQVSLAGIQETQYF
TGTGCCAGCAGCCAAGTTTCCCTAGCGGGGATTCAAGAGACCCAGTACTTC
>TRBJ2-1|.|TRBD1|TRBV5-5
CASSWGQGTQPYNEQFF
TGTGCCAGCAGCTGGGGACAGGGGACCCAACCCTACAATGAGCAGTTCTTC
>TRBJ2-5|.|TRBD2|TRBV6-6
CASSHGLAGGPGETQYF
TGTGCCAGCAGCCACGGTCTAGCGGGGGGGCCGGGGGAGACCCAGTACTTC
>TRBJ2-5|.|TRBD2|TRBV29-1
CSVGIAGGRETQYF
TGCAGCGTTGGTATAGCGGGGGGGCGAGAGACCCAGTACTTC
>TRBJ2-5|many|.|TRBV2
CASNLARSYQETQYF
TGTGCCAGCAACCTTGCCCGGTCATACCAAGAGACCCAGTACTTC
>TRBJ2-3|many|.|TRBV4-2
CASSQGEGGVADTQYF
TGTGCCAGCAGCCAAGGGGAGGGGGGAGTAGCAGATACGCAGTATTTT
>TRBJ1-2|few|.|TRBV5-1
CASSLGGASLNGYTF
TGCGCCAGCAGCTTGGGGGGAGCGTCACTCAATGGCTACACCTTC
>TRBJ2-4|few|.|TRBV7-3
CASSLFRLLAKNIQYF
TGTGCCAGCAGTCTTTTTAGACTTCTAGCCAAAAACATTCAGTACTTC
>TRBJ1-1|few|.|TRBV15
CATSRDLGGQAFF
TGTGCCACCAGCAGAGATCTTGGGGGGCAAGCTTTCTTT
>TRBJ1-5|few|.|TRBV4-1
CASRSTTGTRGQPQHF
TGCGCCAGCAGGTCGACCACCGGGACCCGTGGACAGCCCCAGCATTTT
>TRBJ2-1|.|TRBD2|TRBV4-1
CASSHQTSGEGDEQFF
TGCGCCAGCAGCCACCAGACTAGCGGGGAGGGGGATGAGCAGTTCTTC
>TRBJ2-7|few|TRBD1|TRBV4-1
CASRSTGTGVYEQYF
TGCGCCAGCAGGTCGACCGGGACAGGGGTCTACGAGCAGTACTTC
>TRBJ1-2|few|.|TRBV4-1
CASRQVKHFYGYTF
TGCGCCAGCAGACAAGTGAAGCATTTCTATGGCTACACCTTC